These 2 T cell receptor beta chains came from one sample sequenced in a study of blood T cell repertoires in COVID-19. Assay: immunoSEQ multiplex PCR; the TCRdb copy retains only in-frame clones and omits some. The sample yields 95,000 to 150,000 clones, over 65% seen once. The sample taken for sequencing was peripheral blood. These receptors were obtained from a man aged 55 to 70 with acute or convalescent COVID-19.

This rearrangement joins TRBV4-1 to TRBJ2-4; 9 nucleotides align to TRBD2. This CDR3 has 16 residues. Per the germline V gene, CDR1 is MGHRA and CDR2 is YSYEKL. J lost 4 bases, V lost 0 bases, and 4 bases had no gene match. CDR3 loop: CASSQDWTSAKNIQYF. For the CDR3, the DNA is TGCGCCAGCAGCCAAGACTGGACTAGCGCAAAAAACATTCAGTACTTC.

This chain uses TRBV6-2 or TRBV6-3 with TRBJ2-3; D is undetermined. The CDR3 extends over 14 amino acids. Per germline, CDR1 MNHEY and CDR2 SVGEGT. The germline V and J ends were trimmed by 5 bases and 2 bases, with 11 bases remaining between them. The CDR3 here is CASSVNIHTDTQYF. DNA for the CDR3: TGTGCCAGCAGTGTTAACATCCACACAGATACGCAGTATTTT.